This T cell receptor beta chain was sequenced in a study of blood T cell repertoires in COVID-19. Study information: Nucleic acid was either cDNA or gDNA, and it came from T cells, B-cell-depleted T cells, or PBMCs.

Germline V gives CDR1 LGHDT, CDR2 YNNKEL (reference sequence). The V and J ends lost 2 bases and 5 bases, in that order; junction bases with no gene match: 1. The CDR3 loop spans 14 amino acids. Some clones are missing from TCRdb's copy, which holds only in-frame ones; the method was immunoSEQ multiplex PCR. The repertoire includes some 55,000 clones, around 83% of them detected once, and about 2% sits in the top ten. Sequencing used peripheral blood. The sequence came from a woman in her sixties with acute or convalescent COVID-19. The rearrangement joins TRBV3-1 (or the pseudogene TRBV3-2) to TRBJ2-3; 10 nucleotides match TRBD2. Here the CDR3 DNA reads TGTGCCAGCAGCCAACGGACTAGCGGAGATACGCAGTATTTT. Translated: CASSQRTSGDTQYF.